The subject of this entry is one T cell receptor beta chain. These data are taken from a study of glioma-infiltrating T cells after dendritic cell vaccination. TCRB CDR3 was amplified from 2 ug genomic DNA or less. The primer mix had 60 V beta and 13 J beta primers. Here immunoSEQ multiplex PCR was the method, and the copy in TCRdb shows in-frame clones only, minus some. The sample includes more than 95,000 clones, 80% of them seen just once. Time point: after dendritic cell vaccination, including at tumor progression/relapse. This clonotype originated in a human donor with glioblastoma. Sample: blood, taken after dendritic cell vaccination.

CDR3 sequence: CASSFQANSPLHF. The CDR3, as DNA: TGTGCCAGCAGCTTTCAGGCCAATTCACCCCTCCACTTT. V usage is TRBV5-6 and J usage is TRBJ1-6, with D hard to call. The CDR3 is 13 residues long. Trimming shortened V by 2 bases and J by 7 bases, and 7 bases separated the two germline ends. The germline gives CDR1 SGHDT, CDR2 YYEEEE.